These 14 T cell receptor beta chains were sequenced from one sample in a study of control samples from healthy donors and cancer patients. Only in-frame clones appear in the TCRdb table, and some are missing; sequencing was by immunoSEQ multiplex PCR. The table has 150,000 or so clones, 80% to 95% seen once. The sample taken for sequencing was blood. The source is a man aged 18-30 years in good health.

The chain uses TRBV9 and TRBJ2-2, with 8 bases matching TRBD2. Germline-derived CDR1 and CDR2 are SGDLS and YYNGEE. CDR3 size: 15 residues. Trimming took 4 bases from V and 4 from J; bases not matched to a gene: 6. The CDR3 spells CASSRGRRGTGELFF. The CDR3 coding sequence is TGTGCCAGCAGCCGCGGGAGGCGGGGCACCGGGGAGCTGTTTTTT.

DNA of the CDR3: TGTGCCAGCAGCTTGGGGAGAGGAGCCGTTTCGGACACCATATATTTT. This translates into CASSLGRGAVSDTIYF. The chain couples TRBV5-6 to TRBJ1-3, with no clear D. The V gene's germline CDR1 is SGHDT and CDR2 YYEEEE. The CDR3 has 16 amino acids. Deletions cut 0 bases from V and 8 bases from J, with 18 bases between.

The CDR3 here is CASSWEGRNEQFF. The DNA for the CDR3 is TGTGCCAGCAGTTGGGAAGGGCGGAATGAGCAGTTCTTC. The genes are TRBV27 and TRBJ2-1; D is unresolved. This CDR3 spans 13 amino acids. The V gene lost 4 bases and the J gene lost 7 bases, with 11 bases spanning the gap. CDR1 MNHEY and CDR2 SMNVEV come from the germline V gene (reference sequence).

This chain joins TRBV2 and TRBJ1-5, with a weak D call TRBD1 (5 bases). The CDR3 is 16 residues long. Germline CDR1 is SNHLY and CDR2 is FYNNEI. V dropped 4 bases and J dropped 3 bases, with 16 bases sitting between them. In nucleotides, the CDR3 is TGTGCCAGCAGTGGGGGATCGGGGGATAACAATCAGCCCCAGCATTTT. Residues: CASSGGSGDNNQPQHF.

V gene TRBV10-3 combines with J gene TRBJ1-1; 7 nucleotides match TRBD1. The CDR3 length is 16 residues. Unmatched junction bases numbered 12, after V lost 2 bases and J lost 6 bases. Germline V CDR1 and CDR2: ENHRY, SYGVKD. The CDR3: CAISERRQGEGAEAFF. DNA for the CDR3: TGTGCCATCAGTGAGCGGAGACAGGGTGAGGGGGCTGAAGCTTTCTTT.

The V gene is TRBV5-4, the J gene TRBJ1-1; D not resolved. CDR3 length equals 12 residues. Germline V gene sequence: CDR1 SGHNT, CDR2 YYREEE (reference sequence). V lost 5 bases and J 1 base, leaving 6 bases between the germline ends. The CDR3 reads CASRSGNTEAFF. CDR3 in DNA: TGTGCCAGCAGATCGGGGAACACTGAAGCTTTCTTT.

The J gene is TRBJ1-3, the V gene TRBV6-4, with 10 bases identical to TRBD1. This CDR3 is 18 amino acids long. Per the germline V gene, CDR1 is MRHNA and CDR2 is SNTAGT. Trimming at V came to 0 bases and at J to 5 bases, leaving 10 bases not matched to a gene. The CDR3 coding sequence is TGTGCCAGCAGTGACTCAACTAAAGACAGGGGGCTTAGAAACACCATATATTTT. It is translated as CASSDSTKDRGLRNTIYF.

The chain has TRBV19 and TRBJ1-6; D unclear. Germline CDR1 reads LNHDA; CDR2 reads SQIVND (reference sequence). V lost 4 bases and J lost 8, with 6 bases in between. The CDR3 sequence is 12 residues long. CDR3 region: CASSTSDSPLHF. The CDR3 DNA follows: TGTGCCAGTAGTACCTCCGATTCACCCCTCCACTTT.

This clone was recorded many times. The V gene is TRBV2, the J gene TRBJ1-6; tentatively, D is TRBD1 (6 bases). Trimming cost V 9 bases and J 5 bases, with 8 bases left between them. The V gene's germline CDR1 is SNHLY and CDR2 FYNNEI. CDR3 size: 12 residues. CDR3 coding DNA: TGTGCCAGTCACAGGGATAATTCACCCCTCCACTTT. Protein: CASHRDNSPLHF.

V and J are TRBV10-3 and TRBJ2-7; TRBD1 matches at 11 bases. Trimming took 6 bases from V and 2 from J; bases not matched to a gene: 9. CDR1 and CDR2 (germline): ENHRY, SYGVKD. This CDR3 has 16 amino acids. The CDR3 spells CAISPGQGVEAYEQYF. The CDR3 DNA sequence: TGTGCCATCAGCCCGGGACAGGGGGTGGAAGCCTACGAGCAGTACTTC.

As for this clone: The junction does not match germline at one end; this may be a read error. The chain employs TRBV6-6 and TRBJ1-2; 7 bases match TRBD1. CDR1 and CDR2 from the germline V gene are MNHNY and SVGAGI (reference sequence). This CDR3 comprises 11 residues. CDR3 sequence: CASSYWDSLIF. CDR3 DNA sequence: TGTGCCAGCAGTTACTGGGACAGCCTAATTTTT.

This chain joins TRBV27 and TRBJ2-3; D is unclear. Trimming removed 9 bases from V and 2 bases from J, with 9 bases in between. The germline CDR1 and CDR2 sequences are MNHEY and SMNVEV (reference sequence). This CDR3 spans 12 amino acids. CDR3 loop: CASRTTTDTQYF. The CDR3 bases are TGTGCCAGTCGGACCACCACAGATACGCAGTATTTT.

The V gene is TRBV9, the J gene TRBJ2-5; a possible D gene is TRBD2 (5 bases). This CDR3 is 16 amino acids long. The V and J ends lost 3 bases and 7 bases respectively, with 22 bases between them. Looked up from germline, CDR1 is SGDLS and CDR2 is YYNGEE. The CDR3 region is CASSADAYGDDGTQYF. Written as DNA, the CDR3 is TGTGCCAGCAGCGCCGATGCTTACGGGGATGACGGGACCCAGTACTTC. The full variable domain, completed using reference TRBV9 and TRBJ2-5, is DSGVTQTPKHLITATGQRVTLRCSPRSGDLSVYWYQQSLDQGLQFLIQYYNGEERAKGNILERFSAQQFPDLHSELNLSSLELGDSALYFCASSADAYGDDGTQYFGPGTRLLVL.

V is TRBV6-5 and J is TRBJ2-5; perhaps TRBD2 as D (5 bases). Trimming stripped 3 bases from V and 5 bases from J, with 7 bases between. Per the germline V gene, CDR1 is MNHEY and CDR2 is SVGAGI. The CDR3 consists of 12 residues. CDR3 protein: CASSYRGETQYF. The CDR3 coding sequence is TGTGCCAGCAGTTATCGGGGTGAGACCCAGTACTTC.